These 9 T cell receptor beta chains originate from one sample sequenced in a study of T cell responses to AZD1222 COVID-19 vaccine. This table comes from immunoSEQ multiplex PCR, and its TCRdb copy is limited to in-frame clones, with some not included. Here the sample spans 85,000 to 100,000 clones, around 73% being singletons. The sample here was peripheral blood, taken on day 0 of AZD1222 vaccination. The receptors were sampled from an adult in good health.

The chain combines TRBV9 with TRBJ2-7; D may be TRBD2 (5 bases). Germline assignment: CDR1 SGDLS and CDR2 YYNGEE. There are 12 residues in the CDR3. V shed 4 bases and J shed 7 bases, with 12 bases lying between them. In nucleotides, the CDR3 is TGTGCCAGCAGCAGAATATCGGGAGAGCAGTACTTC. This codes for CASSRISGEQYF. Looking up the rest from reference TRBV9 and TRBJ2-7 gives the full variable domain: DSGVTQTPKHLITATGQRVTLRCSPRSGDLSVYWYQQSLDQGLQFLIQYYNGEERAKGNILERFSAQQFPDLHSELNLSSLELGDSALYFCASSRISGEQYFGPGTRLTVT.

The gene calls are TRBV30 and TRBJ2-5; D call uncertain. Germline V gene lookup returns CDR1 GTSNPN and CDR2 SVGIG (reference sequence). The V gene lost 2 bases and the J gene lost 5 bases, with 15 bases spanning the gap. CDR3 length equals 14 residues. The CDR3 sequence is CAWSRNNARETQYF. In DNA, the CDR3 is TGTGCCTGGAGTCGGAACAACGCCCGGGAGACCCAGTACTTC. The entire variable domain, with the rest obtained from reference TRBV30 and TRBJ2-5, is as follows: SQTIHQWPATLVQPVGSPLSLECTVEGTSNPNLYWYRQAAGRGLQLLFYSVGIGQISSEVPQNLSASRPQDRQFILSSKKLLLSDSGFYLCAWSRNNARETQYFGPGTRLLVL.

The chain employs TRBV5-1 and TRBJ2-7; 14 bases are shared with TRBD2. V gave up 4 bases and J gave up 6 bases; unmatched junction bases: 6. Germline values: CDR1 SGHRS, CDR2 YFSETQ. The CDR3 is 15 amino acids. DNA for the CDR3: TGCGCCAGCAGCCCGGGACTAGCGGGAGAAGGCGAGCAGTACTTC. Its protein is CASSPGLAGEGEQYF.

V usage is TRBV18 and J usage is TRBJ1-6; tentatively, D is TRBD1 (5 bases). The CDR3 consists of 13 residues. The V gene lost 3 bases and the J gene lost 5 bases, with 5 bases spanning the gap. Germline lookup yields CDR1 KGHSH and CDR2 LQKENI. CDR3 residues: CASSPTDNSPLHF. In DNA, the CDR3 is TGTGCCAGCTCACCGACAGATAATTCACCCCTCCACTTT.

The CDR3: CASSPTGYGYTF. CDR3 coding DNA: TGCGCCAGCAGCCCGACCGGGTATGGCTACACCTTC. The genes are TRBV5-1 and TRBJ1-2; no clear D. V lost 4 bases, J lost 5 bases, and 9 bases lay in between. The CDR3 length is 12 residues. Per the germline V gene, CDR1 is SGHRS and CDR2 is YFSETQ. The full variable domain, its missing parts supplied by reference TRBV5-1 and TRBJ1-2, is KAGVTQTPRYLIKTRGQQVTLSCSPISGHRSVSWYQQTPGQGLQFLFEYFSETQRNKGNFPGRFSGRQFSNSRSEMNVSTLELGDSALYLCASSPTGYGYTFGSGTRLTVV.

This clone has only a few counts. The V and J genes are TRBV11-2 and TRBJ2-3; tentative D call: TRBD1 (6 bases). Trimming took 6 bases from V and 8 from J, leaving 12 bases between them. The CDR3 loop spans 12 amino acids. The germline V gene has CDR1 SGHAT and CDR2 FQNNGV. CDR3 bases: TGTGCCAGCAGGGCACCACAGGGTACGCAGTATTTT. It yields the protein CASRAPQGTQYF.

This clone has just a few counts. The chain has TRBV5-1 and TRBJ2-1; 8 bases are shared with TRBD2. The CDR3 consists of 16 residues. Germline values: CDR1 SGHRS, CDR2 YFSETQ. Trimming took 4 bases from V and 0 from J; bases not matched to a gene: 6. The CDR3 DNA follows: TGCGCCAGCAGCGAATTAGCGGGAAGCTCCTACAATGAGCAGTTCTTC. Its translation: CASSELAGSSYNEQFF.

V usage is TRBV2 and J usage is TRBJ1-3; 8 bases are a match to TRBD1. The CDR3 loop spans 15 amino acids. Trimming at V came to 6 bases and at J to 0 bases, leaving 4 bases not matched to a gene. Germline-derived CDR1 and CDR2 are SNHLY and FYNNEI. DNA of the CDR3: TGTGCCAGCAGCCGGGACAGGAGCTCTGGAAACACCATATATTTT. It codes for CASSRDRSSGNTIYF.

The chain is built from TRBV7-2 and TRBJ1-4, with 7 bases that match TRBD1. CDR3 length equals 16 residues. Germline values: CDR1 SGHTA, CDR2 FQGNSA. Trimming at V came to 6 bases and at J to 6 bases, leaving 13 bases not matched to a gene. For the CDR3, the DNA is TGTGCCAGCAGTCTCAGGACGACAGGGAAGGATGAAAAACTGTTTTTT. Amino acids: CASSLRTTGKDEKLFF.